This TCR beta chain was obtained from a study of T cells in Graves' hyperthyroidism and ophthalmopathy. Study observations and caveats: Stable hyperthyroidism and ophthalmopathy were separated using 13 V-J signatures.

It was uncontrolled infection, other autoimmune disease, pregnancy or lactation that excluded patients. It was over 9.5 ml of fresh peripheral blood that supplied the PBMCs. This clonotype has just a few counts. Its antigen is still unknown. The CDR3 regions of TCR beta were amplified from RNA transcripts. The HTBI primer set drove a first-round RT-PCR of the TCR CDR3. MiXCR, run by TCRdb on the multiplex PCR reads, gives a single entry per CDR3 protein. Of nearly 600,000 distinct CDR3 sequences in the sample, about 14% were seen once. This receptor was identified in a woman between 18 and 30 years old with Graves' ophthalmopathy. The sequenced sample was blood.

CDR3 bases: TGCAGCGCCGAGCACAGGACCTTGGATGGCTACACCTTC. It translates to CSAEHRTLDGYTF. The chain has TRBV29-1 and TRBJ1-2, with D possibly being TRBD1 (5 bases). Germline CDR1 and CDR2: SQVTM and ANQGSEA. V was trimmed by 7 bases and J by 6 bases, leaving 18 bases between them. The CDR3 is 13 amino acids.